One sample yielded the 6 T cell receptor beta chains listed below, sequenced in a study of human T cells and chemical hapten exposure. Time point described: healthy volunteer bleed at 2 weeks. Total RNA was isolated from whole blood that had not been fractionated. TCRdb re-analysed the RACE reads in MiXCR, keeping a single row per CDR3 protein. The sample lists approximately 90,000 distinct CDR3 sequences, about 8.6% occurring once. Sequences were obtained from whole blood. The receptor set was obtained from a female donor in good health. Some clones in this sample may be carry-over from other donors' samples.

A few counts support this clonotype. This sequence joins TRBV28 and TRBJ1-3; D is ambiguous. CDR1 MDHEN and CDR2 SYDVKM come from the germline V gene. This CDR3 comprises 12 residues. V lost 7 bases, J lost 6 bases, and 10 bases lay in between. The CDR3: CASNQGLNTIYF. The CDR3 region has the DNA TGTGCCAGCAACCAAGGCCTAAACACCATATATTTT.

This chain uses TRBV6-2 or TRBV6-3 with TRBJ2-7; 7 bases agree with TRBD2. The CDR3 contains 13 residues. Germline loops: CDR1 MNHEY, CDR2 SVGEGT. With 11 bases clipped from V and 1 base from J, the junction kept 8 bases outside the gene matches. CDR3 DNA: TGTGCCGGCGGGAGCCCTTCATCCTACGAGCAGTACTTC. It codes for CAGGSPSSYEQYF.

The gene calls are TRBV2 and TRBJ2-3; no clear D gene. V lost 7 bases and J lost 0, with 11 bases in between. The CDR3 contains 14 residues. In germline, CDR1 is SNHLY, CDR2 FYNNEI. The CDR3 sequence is CASKGGASTDTQYF. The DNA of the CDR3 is TGTGCCAGCAAGGGCGGAGCGAGCACAGATACGCAGTATTTT.

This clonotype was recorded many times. CDR3 residues: CSARDRAEAFF. The CDR3 bases are TGCAGTGCTAGGGACAGGGCGGAAGCTTTCTTT. The V call is TRBV20-1, the J call TRBJ1-1; 8 nucleotides agree with TRBD1. The ends lost 3 bases at V and 8 bases at J; junction bases unmatched: 2. The CDR3 contains 11 residues. Germline V gives CDR1 DFQATT, CDR2 SNEGSKA (reference sequence).

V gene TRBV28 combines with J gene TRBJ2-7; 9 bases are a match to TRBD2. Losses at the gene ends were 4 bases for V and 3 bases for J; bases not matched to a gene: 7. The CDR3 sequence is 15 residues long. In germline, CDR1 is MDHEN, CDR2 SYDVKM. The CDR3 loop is CASSSRLAEHYEQYF. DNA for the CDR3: TGTGCCAGCAGTTCCCGACTAGCGGAACACTACGAGCAGTACTTC.

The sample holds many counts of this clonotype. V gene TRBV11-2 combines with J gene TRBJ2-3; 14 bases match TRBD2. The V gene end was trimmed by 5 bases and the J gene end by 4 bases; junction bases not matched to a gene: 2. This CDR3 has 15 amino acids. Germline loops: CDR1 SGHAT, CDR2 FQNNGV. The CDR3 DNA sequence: TGTGCCAGCAGCGGACTAGCGGGAGGTTCAGATACGCAGTATTTT. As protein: CASSGLAGGSDTQYF.